This T cell receptor beta chain was found in a study of Ad26.COV2.S vaccination and SARS-CoV-2 variants. The treatment was: 19 received Ad26.COV2.S at low or high dose, single or two shots; about five received placebo; per-sample allocation not given. The study sampled participants on day 63 after the first vaccine or placebo injection. The data were produced by immunoSEQ multiplex PCR, yet TCRdb's version contains in-frame clones alone and is incomplete. The data show some 370,000 clones, 80% to 90% seen once. CDR3 size: 15 residues. V was clipped by 0 bases and J by 4 bases, with 12 bases between them. CDR1 MNHEY and CDR2 SVGAGI come from the germline V gene.

This chain joins TRBV6-5 and TRBJ1-2, with D uncertain. The receptor comes from a person between 18 and 59 years old who received the Ad26.COV2.S COVID-19 vaccine or a placebo. The source material was peripheral blood, sampled in a trial of Ad26.COV2.S vaccine versus placebo. The CDR3 protein is CASSYSGRAGYGYTF. CDR3 in DNA: TGTGCCAGCAGTTACTCTGGGAGGGCGGGCTATGGCTACACCTTC.